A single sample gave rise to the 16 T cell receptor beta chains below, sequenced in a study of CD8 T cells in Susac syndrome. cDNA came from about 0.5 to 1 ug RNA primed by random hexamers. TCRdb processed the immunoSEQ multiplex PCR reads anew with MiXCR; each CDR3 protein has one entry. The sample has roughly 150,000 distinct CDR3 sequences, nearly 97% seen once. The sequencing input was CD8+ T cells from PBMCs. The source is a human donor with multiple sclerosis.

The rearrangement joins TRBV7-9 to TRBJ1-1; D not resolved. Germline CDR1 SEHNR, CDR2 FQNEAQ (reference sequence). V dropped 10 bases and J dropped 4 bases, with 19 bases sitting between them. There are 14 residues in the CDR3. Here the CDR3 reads CAIEEQIDFTEAFF. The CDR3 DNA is TGTGCCATAGAGGAGCAGATCGACTTCACTGAAGCTTTCTTT. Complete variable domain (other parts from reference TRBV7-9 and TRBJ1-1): DTGVSQNPRHKITKRGQNVTFRCDPISEHNRLYWYRQTLGQGPEFLTYFQNEAQLEKSRLLSDRFSAERPKGSFSTLEIQRTEQGDSAMYLCAIEEQIDFTEAFFGQGTRLTVV.

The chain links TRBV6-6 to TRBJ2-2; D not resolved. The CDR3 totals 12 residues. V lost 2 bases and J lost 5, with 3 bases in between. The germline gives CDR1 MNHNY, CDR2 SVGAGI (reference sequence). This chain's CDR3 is CASSYVTGELFF. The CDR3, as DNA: TGTGCCAGCAGTTACGTAACCGGGGAGCTGTTTTTT.

DNA of the CDR3: TGTGCCTGCGAGGGACAGGGGAGCGTCAGAGCTAATGAAAAACTGTTTTTT. It encodes CACEGQGSVRANEKLFF. The rearrangement links TRBV30 to TRBJ1-4; 10 bases are a match to TRBD1. This CDR3 region has 17 residues. J was trimmed by 3 bases and V by 6 bases; bases with no gene match: 13. CDR1 and CDR2 (germline): GTSNPN, SVGIG (reference sequence).

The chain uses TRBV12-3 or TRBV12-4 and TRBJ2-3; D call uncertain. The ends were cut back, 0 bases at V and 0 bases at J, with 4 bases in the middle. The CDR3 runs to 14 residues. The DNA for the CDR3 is TGTGCCAGCAGTTTAGCTCTAAGCACAGATACGCAGTATTTT. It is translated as CASSLALSTDTQYF.

The chain's CDR3 is CASSPKWTSGGHEETQYF. The CDR3 nucleotides read TGCGCCAGCAGCCCGAAATGGACTAGCGGGGGGCACGAGGAGACCCAGTACTTC. The chain has TRBV5-1 and TRBJ2-5; TRBD2 aligns across 14 bases. The germline V gene has CDR1 SGHRS and CDR2 YFSETQ. J lost 5 bases, V lost 4 bases, and 13 bases had no gene match. The CDR3 extends over 18 amino acids.

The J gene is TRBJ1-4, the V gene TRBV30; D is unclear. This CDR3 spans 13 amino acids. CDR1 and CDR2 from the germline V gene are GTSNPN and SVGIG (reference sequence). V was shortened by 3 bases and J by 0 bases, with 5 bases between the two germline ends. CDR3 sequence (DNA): TGTGCCTGGAGCCCGGCAACTAATGAAAAACTGTTTTTT. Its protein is CAWSPATNEKLFF.

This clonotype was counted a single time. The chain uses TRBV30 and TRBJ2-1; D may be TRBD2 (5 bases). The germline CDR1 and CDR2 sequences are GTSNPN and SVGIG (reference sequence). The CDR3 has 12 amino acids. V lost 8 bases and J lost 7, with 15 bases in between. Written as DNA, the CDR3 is TGTGCCAACGCCCCCGGGGAGAATGAGCAGTTCTTC. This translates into CANAPGENEQFF.

CDR3 region: CASSDLAGGFPDTQYF. CDR3 DNA: TGTGCCAGCAGTGATCTAGCGGGGGGGTTCCCAGATACGCAGTATTTT. This sequence joins TRBV6-1 and TRBJ2-3, with 12 bases fitting TRBD2. Germline CDR1 and CDR2: MNHNS and SASEGT. Unmatched junction bases numbered 5, after V lost 3 bases and J lost 4 bases. This CDR3 contains 16 residues.

The DNA of the CDR3 is TGTGCCAGCAGCGCCGACAGCGCCTATAATTCACCCCTCCACTTT. Amino acid sequence: CASSADSAYNSPLHF. The rearrangement uses TRBV2 and TRBJ1-6; possible D gene TRBD1, 5 bases. The ends were cut back, 6 bases at V and 2 bases at J, with 11 bases in the middle. This CDR3 comprises 15 residues. Germline assignment: CDR1 SNHLY and CDR2 FYNNEI. Full variable domain (missing parts from reference TRBV2 and TRBJ1-6): EPEVTQTPSHQVTQMGQEVILRCVPISNHLYFYWYRQILGQKVEFLVSFYNNEISEKSEIFDDQFSVERPDGSNFTLKIRSTKLEDSAMYFCASSADSAYNSPLHFGNGTRLTVT.

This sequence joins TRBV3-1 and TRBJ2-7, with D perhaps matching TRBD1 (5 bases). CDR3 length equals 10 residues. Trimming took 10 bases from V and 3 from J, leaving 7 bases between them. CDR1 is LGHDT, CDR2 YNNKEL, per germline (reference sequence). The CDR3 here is CATRGYEQYV. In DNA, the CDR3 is TGTGCCACTAGGGGCTACGAGCAGTACGTC.

The CDR3 loop reads CASSEETRPYEQYF. CDR3 bases: TGTGCCAGCAGTGAAGAAACAAGGCCCTACGAGCAGTACTTC. V and J are TRBV2 and TRBJ2-7; D unclear. V lost 1 base and J lost 2, with 9 bases in between. The CDR3 length is 14 residues. Germline V gene data show CDR1 as SNHLY and CDR2 as FYNNEI.

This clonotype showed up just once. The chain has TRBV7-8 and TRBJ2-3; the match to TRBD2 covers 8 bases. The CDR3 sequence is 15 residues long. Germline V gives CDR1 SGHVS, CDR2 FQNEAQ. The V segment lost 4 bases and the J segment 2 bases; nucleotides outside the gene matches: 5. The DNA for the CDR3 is TGTGCCAGCAGCTCCACTAGCGGACCCACAGATACGCAGTATTTT. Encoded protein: CASSSTSGPTDTQYF.

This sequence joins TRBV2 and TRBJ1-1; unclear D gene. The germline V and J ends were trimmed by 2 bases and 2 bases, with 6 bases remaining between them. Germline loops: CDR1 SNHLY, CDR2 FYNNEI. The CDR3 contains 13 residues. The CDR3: CASSEWLNTEAFF. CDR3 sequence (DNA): TGTGCCAGCAGTGAATGGTTAAACACTGAAGCTTTCTTT. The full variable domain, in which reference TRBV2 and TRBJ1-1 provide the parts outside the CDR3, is EPEVTQTPSHQVTQMGQEVILRCVPISNHLYFYWYRQILGQKVEFLVSFYNNEISEKSEIFDDQFSVERPDGSNFTLKIRSTKLEDSAMYFCASSEWLNTEAFFGQGTRLTVV.

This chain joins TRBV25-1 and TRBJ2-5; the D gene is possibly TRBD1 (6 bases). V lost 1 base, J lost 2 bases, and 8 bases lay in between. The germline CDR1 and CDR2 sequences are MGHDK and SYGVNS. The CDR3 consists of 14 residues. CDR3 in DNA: TGTGCCAGCAGTGAATCGAGGGGGCAAGAGACCCAGTACTTC. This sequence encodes CASSESRGQETQYF.

This CDR3 is CATSDRGKNEQFF. CDR3 coding DNA: TGTGCCACCAGCGACAGGGGGAAAAATGAGCAGTTCTTC. The rearrangement links TRBV15 to TRBJ2-1; TRBD1 agrees at 9 bases. The CDR3 runs 13 residues. J gave up 7 bases and V 5 bases, and 3 bases lay outside the gene matches. The germline V gene has CDR1 LNHNV and CDR2 YYDKDF (reference sequence).

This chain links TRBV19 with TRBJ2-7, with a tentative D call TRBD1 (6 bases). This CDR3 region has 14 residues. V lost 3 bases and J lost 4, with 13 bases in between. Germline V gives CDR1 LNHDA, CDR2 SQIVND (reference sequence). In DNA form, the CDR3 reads TGTGCCAGTAGTATTGGAGGCAGGGGATACGAGCAGTACTTC. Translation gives CASSIGGRGYEQYF.